The 13 T cell receptor beta chains listed next were all sequenced from one sample in a study of CD8 T cells in ankylosing spondylitis. TCRdb analysed the 5' RACE reads with MiXCR anew, one entry per CDR3 protein. The data show 250,000 or so distinct CDR3 sequences, about 11% seen once. The sample comprised blood, either unsorted or a sorted T cell fraction (not recorded which). Every receptor here comes from a male donor with ankylosing spondylitis or in good health (not recorded which).

This clonotype was detected many times. The rearrangement joins TRBV5-1 to TRBJ2-2; a weak D match, TRBD1 (5 bases). CDR1 is SGHRS, CDR2 YFSETQ, per germline. The CDR3 is 16 residues long. The V gene lost 0 bases and the J gene lost 2 bases, with 11 bases spanning the gap. Here the CDR3 DNA reads TGCGCCAGCAGCTTGGTCCCAGGACACAACACCGGGGAGCTGTTTTTT. It translates to CASSLVPGHNTGELFF.

This clonotype was counted between two and nine times. V is TRBV20-1 and J is TRBJ2-3, with 12 bases identical to TRBD2. The CDR3 loop spans 17 amino acids. Unmatched junction bases numbered 14, after V lost 3 bases and J lost 7 bases. From germline, CDR1 is DFQATT and CDR2 SNEGSKA (reference sequence). DNA for the CDR3: TGCAGTGCTAGTTCCCCTCGACTAGCGGGGGCTCCTTATACGCAGTATTTT. Its protein product is CSASSPRLAGAPYTQYF.

This chain joins TRBV19 and TRBJ2-7, with a possible D match to TRBD2 (6 bases). The V gene's germline CDR1 is LNHDA and CDR2 SQIVND (reference sequence). V was shortened by 4 bases and J by 2 bases, with 15 bases between the two germline ends. The CDR3 spans 15 residues. CDR3 in DNA: TGTGCCAGTAGTACGGGAGACACCTCTCCCTACGAGCAGTACTTC. This sequence encodes CASSTGDTSPYEQYF.

The table lists this clonotype with a few counts. The chain joins TRBV6-4 to TRBJ2-5, with D hard to call. This CDR3 is built from 13 residues. Trimming shortened V by 2 bases and J by 5 bases, and 9 bases separated the two germline ends. CDR1 is MRHNA, CDR2 SNTAGT, per germline. CDR3 amino acids: CASSDPCRETQYF. CDR3 in DNA: TGTGCCAGCAGTGACCCCTGCCGGGAGACCCAGTACTTC.

The rearrangement uses TRBV6-1 and TRBJ1-6, with D maybe TRBD1 (5 bases). Trimming took 8 bases from V and 2 from J, leaving 13 bases between them. Per the germline V gene, CDR1 is MNHNS and CDR2 is SASEGT. This CDR3 is built from 15 residues. CDR3 residues: CASGVGGAYNSPLHF. CDR3 in DNA: TGTGCCAGCGGGGTTGGAGGGGCCTATAATTCACCCCTCCACTTT.

The rearrangement joins TRBV5-1 to TRBJ2-2; 9 bases align to TRBD2. Trimming at V came to 5 bases and at J to 0 bases, leaving 2 bases not matched to a gene. The germline CDR1 and CDR2 sequences are SGHRS and YFSETQ. The CDR3 consists of 15 residues. The CDR3 DNA sequence: TGCGCCAGCAGAGCGGGAGGTTCGAACACCGGGGAGCTGTTTTTT. It specifies CASRAGGSNTGELFF.

This clonotype occurred a few times. An end of the junction does not agree with germline; a read error may underlie this. This chain joins TRBV20-1 and TRBJ2-1; TRBD2 matches at 12 bases. This CDR3 is built from 16 residues. Germline CDR1 and CDR2: DFQATT and SNEGSKA (reference sequence). This CDR3 reads CCARTWGLAGGNEQFF. CDR3 DNA sequence: TGCTGTGCTAGAACATGGGGACTAGCGGGCGGGAATGAGCAGTTCTTC.

This clonotype has just one count. A much larger clone sits a single nucleotide away, making a read error possible. J is TRBJ2-7 and V is TRBV5-1; TRBD1 matches 10 bases. Germline CDR1 is SGHRS and CDR2 is YFSETQ. The CDR3 is made up of 14 amino acids. CDR3 coding DNA: TGCGTCAGCAGCGACGGACAGGGGGACTACGAGCAGTACTTC. It codes for CVSSDGQGDYEQYF.

This clonotype showed up just a few times. J is TRBJ2-2 and V is TRBV6-1; a possible D gene is TRBD1 (6 bases). The CDR3 covers 17 residues. The V end lost 7 bases, the J end lost 3 bases, and 21 bases lay between the germline ends. Germline-derived CDR1 and CDR2 are MNHNS and SASEGT. The CDR3 loop reads CASKQPQGQPYTGELFF. As DNA, the CDR3 is TGTGCCAGCAAGCAACCCCAGGGACAACCTTACACCGGGGAGCTGTTTTTT.

This clonotype was counted once. The chain couples TRBV7-6 to TRBJ1-1, with 7 bases aligning to TRBD1. This CDR3 contains 14 residues. The germline gives CDR1 SGHVS, CDR2 FNYEAQ. The V segment lost 5 bases and the J segment 5 bases; nucleotides outside the gene matches: 8. The CDR3 DNA is TGTGCCAGCAGCGTCCAGGGGGGTCGGACTGAAGCTTTCTTT. Its translation is CASSVQGGRTEAFF.

This clonotype came up a few times. The V gene is TRBV25-1, the J gene TRBJ2-7, with D possibly being TRBD1 or TRBD2 (5 bases each). This CDR3 spans 13 amino acids. Trimming took off 6 bases at V and 3 bases at J, with 12 bases between the two ends. The germline V gene has CDR1 MGHDK and CDR2 SYGVNS. The CDR3 bases are TGTGCCAGCAGCCCCGGGGCGAGCTACGAGCAGTACTTC. This gives the protein CASSPGASYEQYF.

The V gene is TRBV28, the J gene TRBJ2-7; TRBD2 aligns across 10 bases. The CDR3 loop spans 12 amino acids. V shed 8 bases, J shed 3 bases, and the junction held 1 base outside the gene matches. Looked up from germline, CDR1 is MDHEN and CDR2 is SYDVKM. The CDR3 bases are TGTGCCAGCGGACTAGCGGACTACGAGCAGTACTTC. Its protein is CASGLADYEQYF. Filled out from reference TRBV28 and TRBJ2-7, the complete variable domain reads DVKVTQSSRYLVKRTGEKVFLECVQDMDHENMFWYRQDPGLGLRLIYFSYDVKMKEKGDIPEGYSVSREKKERFSLILESASTNQTSMYLCASGLADYEQYFGPGTRLTVT.

This chain uses TRBV28 with TRBJ1-2; TRBD1 matches at 7 bases. The germline CDR1 and CDR2 sequences are MDHEN and SYDVKM. V was clipped by 6 bases and J by 4 bases; unmatched bases: 5. This CDR3 region has 13 residues. CDR3 DNA sequence: TGTGCCAGCAGGGCGACAGGGCCCTATGGCTACACCTTC. Its translation is CASRATGPYGYTF.